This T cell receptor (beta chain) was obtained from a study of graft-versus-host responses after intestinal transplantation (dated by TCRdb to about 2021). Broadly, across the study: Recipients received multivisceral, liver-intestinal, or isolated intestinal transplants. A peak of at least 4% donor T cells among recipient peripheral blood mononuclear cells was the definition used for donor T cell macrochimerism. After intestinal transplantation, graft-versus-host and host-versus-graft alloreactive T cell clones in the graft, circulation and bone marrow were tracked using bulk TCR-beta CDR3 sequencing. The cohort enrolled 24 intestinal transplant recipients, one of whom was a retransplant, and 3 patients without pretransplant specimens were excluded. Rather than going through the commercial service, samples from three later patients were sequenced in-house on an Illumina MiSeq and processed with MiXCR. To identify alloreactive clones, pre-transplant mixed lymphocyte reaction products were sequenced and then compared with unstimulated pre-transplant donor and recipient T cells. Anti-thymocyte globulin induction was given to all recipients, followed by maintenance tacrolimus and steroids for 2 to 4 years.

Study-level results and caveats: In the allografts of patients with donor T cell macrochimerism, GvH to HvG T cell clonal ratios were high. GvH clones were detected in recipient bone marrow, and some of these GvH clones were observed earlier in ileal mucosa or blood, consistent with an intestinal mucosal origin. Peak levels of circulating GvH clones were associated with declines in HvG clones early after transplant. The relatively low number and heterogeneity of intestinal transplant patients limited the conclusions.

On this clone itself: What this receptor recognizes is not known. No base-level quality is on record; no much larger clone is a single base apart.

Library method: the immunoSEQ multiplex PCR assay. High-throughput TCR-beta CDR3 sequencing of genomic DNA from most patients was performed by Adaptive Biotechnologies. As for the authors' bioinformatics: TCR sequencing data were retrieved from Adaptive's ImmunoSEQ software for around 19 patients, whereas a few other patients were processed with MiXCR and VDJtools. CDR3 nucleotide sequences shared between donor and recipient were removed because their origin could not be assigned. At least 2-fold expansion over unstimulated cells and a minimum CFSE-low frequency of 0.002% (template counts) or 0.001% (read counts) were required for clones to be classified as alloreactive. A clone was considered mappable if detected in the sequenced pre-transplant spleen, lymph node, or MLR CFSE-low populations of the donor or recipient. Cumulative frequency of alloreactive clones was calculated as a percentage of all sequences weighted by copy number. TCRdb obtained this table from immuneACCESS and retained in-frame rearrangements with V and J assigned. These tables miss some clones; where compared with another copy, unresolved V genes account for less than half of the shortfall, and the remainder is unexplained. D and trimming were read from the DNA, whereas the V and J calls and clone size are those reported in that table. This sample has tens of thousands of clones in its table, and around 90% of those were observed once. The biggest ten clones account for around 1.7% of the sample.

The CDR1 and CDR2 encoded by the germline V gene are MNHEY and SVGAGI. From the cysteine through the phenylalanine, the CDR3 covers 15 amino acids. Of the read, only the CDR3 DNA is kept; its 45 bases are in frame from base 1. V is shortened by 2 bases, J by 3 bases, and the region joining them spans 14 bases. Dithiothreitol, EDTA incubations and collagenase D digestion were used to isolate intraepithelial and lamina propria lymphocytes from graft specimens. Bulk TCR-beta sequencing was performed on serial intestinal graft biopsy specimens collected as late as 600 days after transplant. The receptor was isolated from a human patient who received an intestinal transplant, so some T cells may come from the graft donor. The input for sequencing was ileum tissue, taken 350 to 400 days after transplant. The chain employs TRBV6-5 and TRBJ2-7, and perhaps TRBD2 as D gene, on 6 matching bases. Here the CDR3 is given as CASSYGGRGVYEQYF. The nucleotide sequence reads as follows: TGTGCCAGCAGTTACGGAGGGCGAGGTGTCTACGAGCAGTACTTC.